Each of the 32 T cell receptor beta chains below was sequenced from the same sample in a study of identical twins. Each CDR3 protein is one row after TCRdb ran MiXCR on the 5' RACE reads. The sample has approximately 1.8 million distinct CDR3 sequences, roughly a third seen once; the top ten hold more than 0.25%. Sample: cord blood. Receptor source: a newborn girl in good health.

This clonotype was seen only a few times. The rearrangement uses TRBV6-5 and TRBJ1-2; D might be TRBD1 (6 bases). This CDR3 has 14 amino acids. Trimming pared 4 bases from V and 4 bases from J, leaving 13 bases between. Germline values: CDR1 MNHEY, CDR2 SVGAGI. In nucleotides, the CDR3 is TGTGCCAGCAGTTCCCCGGACAGCCTCTATGGCTACACCTTC. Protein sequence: CASSSPDSLYGYTF.

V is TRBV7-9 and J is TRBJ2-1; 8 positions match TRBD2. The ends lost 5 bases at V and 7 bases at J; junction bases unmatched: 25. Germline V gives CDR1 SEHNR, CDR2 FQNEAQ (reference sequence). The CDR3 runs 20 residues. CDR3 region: CASSPANRSRTSPNGNEQFF. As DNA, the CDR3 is TGTGCCAGCAGCCCAGCGAACAGGAGCAGGACTAGCCCGAACGGTAATGAGCAGTTCTTC.

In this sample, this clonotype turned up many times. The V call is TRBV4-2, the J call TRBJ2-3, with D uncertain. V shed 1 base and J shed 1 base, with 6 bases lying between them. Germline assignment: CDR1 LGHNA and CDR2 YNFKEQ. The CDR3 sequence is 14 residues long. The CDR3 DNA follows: TGTGCCAGCAGCCAAGGACGCCGCACAGATACGCAGTATTTT. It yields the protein CASSQGRRTDTQYF.

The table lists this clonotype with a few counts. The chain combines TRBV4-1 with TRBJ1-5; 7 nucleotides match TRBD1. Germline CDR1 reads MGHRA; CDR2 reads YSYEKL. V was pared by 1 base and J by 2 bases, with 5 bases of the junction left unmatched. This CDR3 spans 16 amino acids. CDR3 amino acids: CASSQVLTGGNQPQHF. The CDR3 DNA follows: TGCGCCAGCAGCCAAGTTCTTACAGGGGGCAATCAGCCCCAGCATTTT.

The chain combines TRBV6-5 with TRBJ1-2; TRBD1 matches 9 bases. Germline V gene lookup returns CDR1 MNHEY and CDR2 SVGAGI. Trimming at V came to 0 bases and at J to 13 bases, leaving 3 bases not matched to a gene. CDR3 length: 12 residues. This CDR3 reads CASSYSGQGTTF. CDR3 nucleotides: TGTGCCAGCAGTTACTCCGGACAGGGGACCACCTTC.

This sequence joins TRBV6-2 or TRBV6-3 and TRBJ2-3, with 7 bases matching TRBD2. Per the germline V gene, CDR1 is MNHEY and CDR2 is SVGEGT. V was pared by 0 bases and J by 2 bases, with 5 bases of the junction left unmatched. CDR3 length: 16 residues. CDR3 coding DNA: TGTGCCAGCAGTTACTCGGAGCGGGAACACACAGATACGCAGTATTTT. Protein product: CASSYSEREHTDTQYF.

The CDR3 protein is CASSQDRSGQYF. CDR3 coding DNA: TGTGCCAGCAGCCAAGACCGATCAGGGCAGTACTTC. V gene TRBV4-2 combines with J gene TRBJ2-5; D possibly corresponds to TRBD1 (5 bases). The CDR3 is 12 residues long. The ends were cut back, 0 bases at V and 11 bases at J, with 10 bases in the middle. Germline lookup yields CDR1 LGHNA and CDR2 YNFKEQ.

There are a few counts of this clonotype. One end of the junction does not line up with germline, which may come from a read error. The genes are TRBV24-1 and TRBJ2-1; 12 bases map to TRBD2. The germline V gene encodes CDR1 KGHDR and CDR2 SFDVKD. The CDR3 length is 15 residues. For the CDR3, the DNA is TGTACCACCAGTGACCCCGGGACTAGCGGGAATGAGCAGTTCTTC. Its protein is CTTSDPGTSGNEQFF.

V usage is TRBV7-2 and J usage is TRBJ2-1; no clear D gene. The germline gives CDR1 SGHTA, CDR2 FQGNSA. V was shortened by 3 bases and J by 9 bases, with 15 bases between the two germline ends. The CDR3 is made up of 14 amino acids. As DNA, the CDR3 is TGTGCCAGCAGCTTCATTCTACCACTGGGTGAGCAGTTCTTC. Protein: CASSFILPLGEQFF.

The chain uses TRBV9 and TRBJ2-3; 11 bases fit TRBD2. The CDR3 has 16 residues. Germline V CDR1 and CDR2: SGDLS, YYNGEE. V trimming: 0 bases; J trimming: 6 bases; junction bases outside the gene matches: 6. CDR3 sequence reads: CASSVDLAGGQDTQYF. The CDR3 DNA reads TGTGCCAGCAGCGTAGATTTAGCGGGGGGGCAGGATACGCAGTATTTT.

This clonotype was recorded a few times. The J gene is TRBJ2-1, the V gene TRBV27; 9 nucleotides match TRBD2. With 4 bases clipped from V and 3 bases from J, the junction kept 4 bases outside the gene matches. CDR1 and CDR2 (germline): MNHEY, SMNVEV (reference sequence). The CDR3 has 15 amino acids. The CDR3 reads CASSWGLANYNEQFF. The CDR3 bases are TGTGCCAGCAGTTGGGGACTAGCTAACTACAATGAGCAGTTCTTC.

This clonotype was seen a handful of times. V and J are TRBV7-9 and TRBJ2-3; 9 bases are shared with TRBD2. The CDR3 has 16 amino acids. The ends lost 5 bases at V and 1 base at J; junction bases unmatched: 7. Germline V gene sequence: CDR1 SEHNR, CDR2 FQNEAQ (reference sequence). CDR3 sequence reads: CASSAPSGVGTDTQYF. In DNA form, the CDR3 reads TGTGCCAGCAGCGCTCCTAGCGGGGTAGGCACAGATACGCAGTATTTT.

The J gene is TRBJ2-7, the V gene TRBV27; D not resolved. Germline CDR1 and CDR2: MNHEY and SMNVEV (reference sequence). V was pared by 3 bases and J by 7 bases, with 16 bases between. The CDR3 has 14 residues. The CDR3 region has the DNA TGTGCCAGCAGTTTGGTTGGCGGAAACAATGAGCAGTACTTC. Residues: CASSLVGGNNEQYF.

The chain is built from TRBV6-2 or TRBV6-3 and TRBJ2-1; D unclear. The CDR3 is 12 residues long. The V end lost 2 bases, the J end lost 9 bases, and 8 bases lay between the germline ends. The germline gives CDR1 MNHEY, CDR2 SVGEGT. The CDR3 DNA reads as TGTGCCAGCAGTTACCCCGTGGTTGAGCAGTTCTTC. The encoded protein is CASSYPVVEQFF.

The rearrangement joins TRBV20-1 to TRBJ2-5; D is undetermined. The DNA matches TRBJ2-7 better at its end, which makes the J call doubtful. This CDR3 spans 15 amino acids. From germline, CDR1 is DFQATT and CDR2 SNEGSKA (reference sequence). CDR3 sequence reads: CSAPPTTSLGAEQYF. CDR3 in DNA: TGCAGTGCCCCGCCCACTACCTCGCTTGGCGCCGAGCAGTACTTC.

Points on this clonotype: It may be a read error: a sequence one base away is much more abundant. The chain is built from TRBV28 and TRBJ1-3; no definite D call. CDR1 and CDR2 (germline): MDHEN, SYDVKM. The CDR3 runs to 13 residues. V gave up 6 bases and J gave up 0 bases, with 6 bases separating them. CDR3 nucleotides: TGTGCCAGCAGCCGGGTCTCTGGAAACACCATATATTTT. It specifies CASSRVSGNTIYF.

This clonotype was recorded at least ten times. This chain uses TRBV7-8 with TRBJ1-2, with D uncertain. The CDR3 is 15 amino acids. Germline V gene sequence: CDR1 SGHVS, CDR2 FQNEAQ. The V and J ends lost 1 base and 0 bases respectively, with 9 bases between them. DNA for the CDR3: TGTGCCAGCAGCTTAGAAGGTCGACCTAACTATGGCTACACCTTC. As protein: CASSLEGRPNYGYTF.

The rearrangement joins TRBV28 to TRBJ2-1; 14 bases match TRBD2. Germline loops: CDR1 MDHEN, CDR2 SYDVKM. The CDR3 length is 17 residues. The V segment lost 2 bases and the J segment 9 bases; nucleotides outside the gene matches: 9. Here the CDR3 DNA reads TGTGCCAGCAGTTTACTCGGGACTAGCGGGAGTCGTAGTGAGCAGTTCTTC. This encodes CASSLLGTSGSRSEQFF.

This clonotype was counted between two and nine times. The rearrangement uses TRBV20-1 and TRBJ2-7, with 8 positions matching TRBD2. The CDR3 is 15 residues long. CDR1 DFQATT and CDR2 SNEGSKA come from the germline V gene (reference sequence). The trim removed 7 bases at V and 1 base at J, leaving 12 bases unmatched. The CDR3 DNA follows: TGCAGTGAAAGCCGAGCGGGGGCCCCTTCCTACGAGCAGTACTTC. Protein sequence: CSESRAGAPSYEQYF.

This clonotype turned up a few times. The CDR3 is CASTAGGLDYGYTF. The CDR3 nucleotides are TGTGCCAGCACCGCAGGGGGGCTAGACTATGGCTACACCTTC. This rearrangement joins TRBV27 to TRBJ1-2; 7 positions agree with TRBD1. The CDR3 consists of 14 residues. The J segment lost 3 bases and the V segment lost 7 bases, leaving 8 bases of the junction unmatched. The germline V gene encodes CDR1 MNHEY and CDR2 SMNVEV (reference sequence).

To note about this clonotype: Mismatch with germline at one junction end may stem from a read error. The DNA of the CDR3 is TGTGTCAGCAGCTTCTCAGGGGGCGAAAAACTGTTTTTT. It specifies CVSSFSGGEKLFF. The chain is built from TRBV5-6 and TRBJ1-4; 8 positions agree with TRBD1. CDR1 and CDR2 from the germline V gene are SGHDT and YYEEEE. The CDR3 totals 13 residues.

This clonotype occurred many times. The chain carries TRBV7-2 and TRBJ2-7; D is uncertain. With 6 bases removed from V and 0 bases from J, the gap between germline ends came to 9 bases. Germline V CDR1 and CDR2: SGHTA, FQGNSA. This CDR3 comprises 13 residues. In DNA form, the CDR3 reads TGTGCCAGCAGTTTACCGAGCTCCTACGAGCAGTACTTC. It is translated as CASSLPSSYEQYF.

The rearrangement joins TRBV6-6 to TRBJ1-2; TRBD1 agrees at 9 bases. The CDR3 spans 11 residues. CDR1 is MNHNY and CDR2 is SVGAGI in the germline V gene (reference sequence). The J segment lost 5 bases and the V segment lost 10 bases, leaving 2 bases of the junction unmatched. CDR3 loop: CATDRGYGYTF. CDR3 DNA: TGTGCCACGGACAGGGGTTATGGCTACACCTTC.

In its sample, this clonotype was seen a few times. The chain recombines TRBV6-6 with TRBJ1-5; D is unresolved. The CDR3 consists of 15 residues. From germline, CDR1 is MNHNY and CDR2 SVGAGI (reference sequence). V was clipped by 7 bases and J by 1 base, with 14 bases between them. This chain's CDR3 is CASTITGGSNQPQHF. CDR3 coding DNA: TGTGCCAGCACTATAACGGGTGGCAGCAATCAGCCCCAGCATTTT.

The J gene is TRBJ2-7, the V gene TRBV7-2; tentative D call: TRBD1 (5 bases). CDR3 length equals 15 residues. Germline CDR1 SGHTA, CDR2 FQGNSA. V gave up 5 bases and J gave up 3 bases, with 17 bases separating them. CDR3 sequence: CASSPLWGSLYEQYF. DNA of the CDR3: TGTGCCAGCAGCCCATTGTGGGGCTCCCTCTACGAGCAGTACTTC.

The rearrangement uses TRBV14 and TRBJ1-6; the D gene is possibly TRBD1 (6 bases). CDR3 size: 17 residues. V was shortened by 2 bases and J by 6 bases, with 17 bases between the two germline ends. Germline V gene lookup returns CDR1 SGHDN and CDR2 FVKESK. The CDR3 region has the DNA TGTGCCAGCAGCCAATGGTTGATCGACAGGACTAATTCACCCCTCCACTTT. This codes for CASSQWLIDRTNSPLHF.

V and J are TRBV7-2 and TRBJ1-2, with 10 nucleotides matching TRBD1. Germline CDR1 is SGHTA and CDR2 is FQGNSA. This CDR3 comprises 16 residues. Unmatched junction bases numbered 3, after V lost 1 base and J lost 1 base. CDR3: CASSLGGDRGNYGYTF. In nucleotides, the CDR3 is TGTGCCAGCAGCTTAGGAGGGGACAGGGGTAACTATGGCTACACCTTC.

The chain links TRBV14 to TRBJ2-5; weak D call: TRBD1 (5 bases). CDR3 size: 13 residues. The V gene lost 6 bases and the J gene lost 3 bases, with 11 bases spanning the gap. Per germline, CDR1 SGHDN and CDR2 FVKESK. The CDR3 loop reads CASRPDRKETQYF. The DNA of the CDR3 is TGTGCCAGCAGACCCGACAGAAAAGAGACCCAGTACTTC.

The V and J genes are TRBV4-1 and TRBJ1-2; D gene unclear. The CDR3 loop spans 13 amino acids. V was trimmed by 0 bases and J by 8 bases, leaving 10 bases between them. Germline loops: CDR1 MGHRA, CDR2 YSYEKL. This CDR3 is CASSQDRNLGYTF. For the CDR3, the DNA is TGCGCCAGCAGCCAAGACAGGAATCTGGGCTACACCTTC.

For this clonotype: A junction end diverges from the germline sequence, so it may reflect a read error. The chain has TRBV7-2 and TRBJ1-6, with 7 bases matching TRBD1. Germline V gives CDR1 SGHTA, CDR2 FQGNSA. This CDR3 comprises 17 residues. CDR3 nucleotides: TGTGCCAGCAGCCAACGACAGGGAGGTTACTATAATCCACCCCTCCACTTT. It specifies CASSQRQGGYYNPPLHF.

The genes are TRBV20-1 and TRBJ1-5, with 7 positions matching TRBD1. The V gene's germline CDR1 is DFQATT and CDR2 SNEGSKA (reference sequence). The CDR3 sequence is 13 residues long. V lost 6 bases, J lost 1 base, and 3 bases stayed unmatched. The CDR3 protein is CSATTGSNQPQHF. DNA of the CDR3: TGCAGTGCCACGACAGGGAGCAATCAGCCCCAGCATTTT.

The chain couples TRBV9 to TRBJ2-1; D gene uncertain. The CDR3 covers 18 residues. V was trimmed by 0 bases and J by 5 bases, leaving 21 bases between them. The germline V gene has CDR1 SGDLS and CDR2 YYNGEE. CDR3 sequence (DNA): TGTGCCAGCAGCGTAGGCCTTACGGTCTTTTGGGTCCACAATGAGCAGTTCTTC. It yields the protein CASSVGLTVFWVHNEQFF.